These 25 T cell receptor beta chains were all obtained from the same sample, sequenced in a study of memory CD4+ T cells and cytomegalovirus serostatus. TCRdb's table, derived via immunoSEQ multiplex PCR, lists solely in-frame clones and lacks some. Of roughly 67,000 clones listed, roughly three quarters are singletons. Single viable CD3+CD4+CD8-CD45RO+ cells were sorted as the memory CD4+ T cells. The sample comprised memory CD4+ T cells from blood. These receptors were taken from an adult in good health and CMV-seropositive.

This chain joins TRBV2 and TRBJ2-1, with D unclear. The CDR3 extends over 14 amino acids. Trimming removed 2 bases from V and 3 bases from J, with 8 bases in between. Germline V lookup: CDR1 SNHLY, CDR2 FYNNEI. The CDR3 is CASSESAVYNEQFF. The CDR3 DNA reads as TGTGCCAGCAGTGAATCTGCAGTCTACAATGAGCAGTTCTTC.

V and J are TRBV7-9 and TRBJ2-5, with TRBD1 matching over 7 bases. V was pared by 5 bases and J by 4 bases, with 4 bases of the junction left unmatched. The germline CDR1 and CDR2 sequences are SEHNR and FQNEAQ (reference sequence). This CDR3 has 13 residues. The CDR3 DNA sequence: TGTGCCAGCAGCGTCTACAGGGGAGAGACCCAGTACTTC. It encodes CASSVYRGETQYF.

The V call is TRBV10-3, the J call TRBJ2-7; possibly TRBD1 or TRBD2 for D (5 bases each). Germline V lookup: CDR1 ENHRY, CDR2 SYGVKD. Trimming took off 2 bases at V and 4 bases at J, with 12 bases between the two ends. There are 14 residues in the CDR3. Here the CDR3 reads CAISEAGRSYEQYF. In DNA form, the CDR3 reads TGTGCCATCAGTGAGGCAGGGAGATCGTACGAGCAGTACTTC.

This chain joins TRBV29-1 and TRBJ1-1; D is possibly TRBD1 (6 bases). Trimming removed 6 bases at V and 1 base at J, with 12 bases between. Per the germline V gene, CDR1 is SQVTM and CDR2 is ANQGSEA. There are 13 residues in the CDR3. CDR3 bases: TGCAGCGTCGCCCGGGGGCGGAACACTGAAGCTTTCTTT. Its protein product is CSVARGRNTEAFF.

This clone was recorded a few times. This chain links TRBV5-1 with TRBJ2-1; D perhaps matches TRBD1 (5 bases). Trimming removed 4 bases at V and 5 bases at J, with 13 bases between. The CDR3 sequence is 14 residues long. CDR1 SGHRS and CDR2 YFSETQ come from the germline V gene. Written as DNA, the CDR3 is TGCGCCAGCAGCAAGACAGATACCGACAATGAGCAGTTCTTC. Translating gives CASSKTDTDNEQFF.

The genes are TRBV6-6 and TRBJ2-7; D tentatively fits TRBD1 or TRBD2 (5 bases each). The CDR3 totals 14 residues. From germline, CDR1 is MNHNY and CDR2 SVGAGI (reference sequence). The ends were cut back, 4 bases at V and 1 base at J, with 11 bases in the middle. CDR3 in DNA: TGTGCCAGCAGTTCCGCGTGGGGGTCCTACGAGCAGTACTTC. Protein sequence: CASSSAWGSYEQYF.

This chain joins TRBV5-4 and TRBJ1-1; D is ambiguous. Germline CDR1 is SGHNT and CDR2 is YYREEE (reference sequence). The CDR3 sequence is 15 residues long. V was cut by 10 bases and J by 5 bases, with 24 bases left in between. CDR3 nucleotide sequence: TGTGCCTTCTCCCACGCCAGGCAAGTTGGGACTGAAGCTTTCTTT. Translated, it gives CAFSHARQVGTEAFF.

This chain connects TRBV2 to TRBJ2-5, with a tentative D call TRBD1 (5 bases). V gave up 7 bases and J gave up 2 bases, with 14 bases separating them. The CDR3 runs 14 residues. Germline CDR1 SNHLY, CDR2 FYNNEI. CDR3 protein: CASMTRALQETQYF. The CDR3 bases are TGTGCCAGCATGACCAGGGCGTTGCAAGAGACCCAGTACTTC.

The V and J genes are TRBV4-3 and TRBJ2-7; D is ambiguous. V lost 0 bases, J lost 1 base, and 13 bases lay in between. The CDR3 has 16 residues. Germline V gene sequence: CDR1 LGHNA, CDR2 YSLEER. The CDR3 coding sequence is TGCGCCAGCAGCCAAGATCTGCAGACTCCATCCTACGAGCAGTACTTC. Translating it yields CASSQDLQTPSYEQYF.

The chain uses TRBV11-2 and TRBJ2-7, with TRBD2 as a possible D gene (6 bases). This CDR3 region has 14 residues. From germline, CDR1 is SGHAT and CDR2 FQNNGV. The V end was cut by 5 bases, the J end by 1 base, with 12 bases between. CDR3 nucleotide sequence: TGTGCCAGCAGCCTTCGACTAGATTCCTACGAGCAGTACTTC. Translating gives CASSLRLDSYEQYF.

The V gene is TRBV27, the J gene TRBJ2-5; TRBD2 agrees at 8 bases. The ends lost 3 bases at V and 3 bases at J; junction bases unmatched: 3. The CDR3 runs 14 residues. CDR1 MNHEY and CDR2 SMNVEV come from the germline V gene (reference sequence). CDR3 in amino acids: CASSFSGGEETQYF. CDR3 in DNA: TGTGCCAGCAGTTTCTCCGGGGGGGAAGAGACCCAGTACTTC.

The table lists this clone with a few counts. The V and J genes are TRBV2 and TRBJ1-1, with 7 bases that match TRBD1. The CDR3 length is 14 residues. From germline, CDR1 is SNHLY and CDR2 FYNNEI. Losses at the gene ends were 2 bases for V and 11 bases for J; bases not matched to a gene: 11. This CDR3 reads CASSESPTGLTAFF. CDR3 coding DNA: TGTGCCAGCAGTGAATCTCCGACAGGGTTAACGGCTTTCTTT.

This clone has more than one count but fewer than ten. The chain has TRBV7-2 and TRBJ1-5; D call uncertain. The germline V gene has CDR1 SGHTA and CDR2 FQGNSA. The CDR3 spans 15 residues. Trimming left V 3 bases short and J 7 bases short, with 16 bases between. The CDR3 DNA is TGTGCCAGCAGCTTTGGGTCAGCCGCGGGGCAGCCCCAGCATTTT. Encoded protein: CASSFGSAAGQPQHF. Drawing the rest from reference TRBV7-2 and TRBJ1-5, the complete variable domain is GAGVSQSPSNKVTEKGKDVELRCDPISGHTALYWYRQSLGQGLEFLIYFQGNSAPDKSGLPSDRFSAERTGGSVSTLTIQRTQQEDSAVYLCASSFGSAAGQPQHFGDGTRLSIL.

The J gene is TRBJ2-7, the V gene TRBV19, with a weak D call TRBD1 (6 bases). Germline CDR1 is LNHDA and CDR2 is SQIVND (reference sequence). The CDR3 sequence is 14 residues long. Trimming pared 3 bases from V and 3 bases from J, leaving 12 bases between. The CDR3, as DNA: TGTGCCAGTAGTATCGGCCGGGGACACTACGAGCAGTACTTC. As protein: CASSIGRGHYEQYF.

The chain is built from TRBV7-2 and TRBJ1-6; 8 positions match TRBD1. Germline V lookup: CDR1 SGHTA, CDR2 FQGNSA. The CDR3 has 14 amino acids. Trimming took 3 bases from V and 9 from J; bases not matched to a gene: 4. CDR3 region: CASSLDRVGSPLHF. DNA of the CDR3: TGTGCCAGCAGCTTGGACAGGGTCGGTTCACCCCTCCACTTT.

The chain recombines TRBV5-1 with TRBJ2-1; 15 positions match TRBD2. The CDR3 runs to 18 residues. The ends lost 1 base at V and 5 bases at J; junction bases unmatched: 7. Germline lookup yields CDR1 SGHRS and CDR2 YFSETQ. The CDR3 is CASSLIPGLAGGNNEQFF. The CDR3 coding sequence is TGCGCCAGCAGCTTGATCCCGGGACTAGCGGGGGGAAACAATGAGCAGTTCTTC.

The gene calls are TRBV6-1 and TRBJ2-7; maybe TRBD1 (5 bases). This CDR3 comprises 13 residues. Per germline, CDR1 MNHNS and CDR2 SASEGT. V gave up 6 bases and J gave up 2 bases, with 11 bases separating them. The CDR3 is CASSRQRPYEQYF. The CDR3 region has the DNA TGTGCCAGCAGCCGACAGCGCCCCTACGAGCAGTACTTC.

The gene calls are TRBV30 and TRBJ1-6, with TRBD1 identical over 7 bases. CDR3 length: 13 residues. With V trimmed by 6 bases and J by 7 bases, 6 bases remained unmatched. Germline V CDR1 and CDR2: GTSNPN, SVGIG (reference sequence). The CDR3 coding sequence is TGTGCCTGCAACAGGGACAGAAATTCACCCCTCCACTTT. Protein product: CACNRDRNSPLHF. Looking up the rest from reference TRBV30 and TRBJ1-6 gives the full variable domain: SQTIHQWPATLVQPVGSPLSLECTVEGTSNPNLYWYRQAAGRGLQLLFYSVGIGQISSEVPQNLSASRPQDRQFILSSKKLLLSDSGFYLCACNRDRNSPLHFGNGTRLTVT.

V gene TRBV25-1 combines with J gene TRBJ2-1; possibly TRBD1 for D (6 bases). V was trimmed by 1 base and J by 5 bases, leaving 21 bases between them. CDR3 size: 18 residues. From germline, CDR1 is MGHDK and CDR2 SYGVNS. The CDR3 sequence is CASSELGTDRGGHNEQFF. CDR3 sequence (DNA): TGTGCCAGCAGTGAATTAGGTACGGACAGAGGAGGACACAATGAGCAGTTCTTC.

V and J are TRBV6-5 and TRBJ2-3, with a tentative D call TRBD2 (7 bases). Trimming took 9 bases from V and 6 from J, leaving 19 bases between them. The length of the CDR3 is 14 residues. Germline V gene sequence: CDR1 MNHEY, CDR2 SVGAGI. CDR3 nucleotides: TGTGCCAGTCAGAGGGGGGAGGGCCTCGATACGCAGTATTTT. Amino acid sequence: CASQRGEGLDTQYF.

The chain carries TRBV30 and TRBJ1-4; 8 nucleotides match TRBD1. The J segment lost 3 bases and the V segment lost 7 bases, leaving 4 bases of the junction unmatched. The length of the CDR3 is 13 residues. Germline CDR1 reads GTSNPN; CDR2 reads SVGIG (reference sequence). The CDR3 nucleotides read TGTGCCTTCTCAGGGGGCTCTAATGAAAAACTGTTTTTT. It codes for CAFSGGSNEKLFF.

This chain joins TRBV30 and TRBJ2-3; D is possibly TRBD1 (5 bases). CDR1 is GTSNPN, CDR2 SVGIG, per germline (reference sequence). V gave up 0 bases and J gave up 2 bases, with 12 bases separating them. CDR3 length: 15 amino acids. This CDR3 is CAWSVQALDTDTQYF. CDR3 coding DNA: TGTGCCTGGAGTGTACAGGCCTTGGACACAGATACGCAGTATTTT. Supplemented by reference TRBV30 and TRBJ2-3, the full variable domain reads SQTIHQWPATLVQPVGSPLSLECTVEGTSNPNLYWYRQAAGRGLQLLFYSVGIGQISSEVPQNLSASRPQDRQFILSSKKLLLSDSGFYLCAWSVQALDTDTQYFGPGTRLTVL.

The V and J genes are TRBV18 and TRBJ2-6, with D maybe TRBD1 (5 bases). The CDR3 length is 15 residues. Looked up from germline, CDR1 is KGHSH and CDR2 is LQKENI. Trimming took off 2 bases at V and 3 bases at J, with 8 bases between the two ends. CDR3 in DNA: TGTGCCAGCTCACCATCAGGGAATGGGGCCAACGTCCTGACTTTC. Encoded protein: CASSPSGNGANVLTF.

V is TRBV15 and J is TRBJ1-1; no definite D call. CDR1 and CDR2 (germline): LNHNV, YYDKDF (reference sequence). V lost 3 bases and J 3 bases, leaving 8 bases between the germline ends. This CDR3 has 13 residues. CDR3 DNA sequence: TGTGCCACCAGCAGTCTCGGGCACACTGAAGCTTTCTTT. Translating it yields CATSSLGHTEAFF.

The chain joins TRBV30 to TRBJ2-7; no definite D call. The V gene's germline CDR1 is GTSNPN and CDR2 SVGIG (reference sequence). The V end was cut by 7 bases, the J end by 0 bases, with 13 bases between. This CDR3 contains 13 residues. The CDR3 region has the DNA TGTGCCTCGGACCGATCAAGCTCCTACGAGCAGTACTTC. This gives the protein CASDRSSSYEQYF. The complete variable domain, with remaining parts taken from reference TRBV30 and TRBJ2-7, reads SQTIHQWPATLVQPVGSPLSLECTVEGTSNPNLYWYRQAAGRGLQLLFYSVGIGQISSEVPQNLSASRPQDRQFILSSKKLLLSDSGFYLCASDRSSSYEQYFGPGTRLTVT.